Given below is one TCR beta chain in context. The CDR3 extends over 16 amino acids. With 7 bases removed from V and 4 bases from J, the gap between germline ends came to 19 bases. In germline, CDR1 is SNHLY, CDR2 FYNNEI. In the source study's methods: Researchers report that nucleated cell counts were estimated from reference gene primer amplification. The assay was immunoSEQ multiplex PCR, and TCRdb's table has in-frame clones only and misses some. That table furnishes V, J and clone size, whereas the DNA furnished D and trimming. The sample yields roughly 190,000 clones, around 87% seen once. The data stem from a study of blood T cell repertoires in COVID-19. At the level of the study: The origin of the acute and convalescent COVID-19 samples was the United States, Italy and Spain.

The sample consisted of peripheral blood. The TCR sequence derives from a young man with active or convalescent COVID-19. The J gene is TRBJ1-4, the V gene TRBV2, with a possible D match to TRBD1 (5 bases). In DNA form, the CDR3 reads TGTGCCAGCACCCTCCAGGGAGGCTTACTTAATGAAAAACTGTTTTTT. Residues: CASTLQGGLLNEKLFF.